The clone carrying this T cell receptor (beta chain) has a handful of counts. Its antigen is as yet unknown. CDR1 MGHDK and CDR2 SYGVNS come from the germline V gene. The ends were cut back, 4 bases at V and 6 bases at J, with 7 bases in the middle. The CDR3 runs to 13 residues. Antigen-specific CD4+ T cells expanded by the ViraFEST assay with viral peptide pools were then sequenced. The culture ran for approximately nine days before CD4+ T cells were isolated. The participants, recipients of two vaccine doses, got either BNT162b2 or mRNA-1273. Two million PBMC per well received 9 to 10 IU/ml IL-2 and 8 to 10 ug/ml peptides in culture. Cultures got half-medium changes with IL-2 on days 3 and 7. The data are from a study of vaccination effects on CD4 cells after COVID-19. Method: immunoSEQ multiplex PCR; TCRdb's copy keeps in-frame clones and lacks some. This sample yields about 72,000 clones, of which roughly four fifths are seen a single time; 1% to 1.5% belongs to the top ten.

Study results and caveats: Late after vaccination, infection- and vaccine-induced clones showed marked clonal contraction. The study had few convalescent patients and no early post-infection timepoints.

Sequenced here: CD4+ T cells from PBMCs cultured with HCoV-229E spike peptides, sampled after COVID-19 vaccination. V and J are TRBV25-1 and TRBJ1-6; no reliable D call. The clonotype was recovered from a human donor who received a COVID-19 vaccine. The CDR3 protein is CASSGQPNSPLHF. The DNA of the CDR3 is TGTGCCAGCAGTGGACAACCTAATTCACCCCTCCACTTT. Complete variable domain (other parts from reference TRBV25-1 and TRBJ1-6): EADIYQTPRYLVIGTGKKITLECSQTMGHDKMYWYQQDPGMELHLIHYSYGVNSTEKGDLSSESTVSRIRTEHFPLTLESARPSHTSQYLCASSGQPNSPLHFGNGTRLTVT.